The 16 T cell receptor beta chains listed next were all sequenced from one sample in a study of T cells in Graves' hyperthyroidism and ophthalmopathy. It was RNA transcripts that yielded the amplified TCR beta CDR3 regions. HTBI primers were employed in a first-round RT-PCR of the TCR CDR3. TCRdb processed the multiplex PCR reads anew with MiXCR; each CDR3 protein has one entry. The table shows under 300,000 distinct CDR3 sequences, with 13% occurring only once. Sequenced input: blood. The receptors stem from a young woman with Graves' hyperthyroidism that later progressed to Graves' ophthalmopathy.

This clonotype was detected many times. The chain links TRBV5-6 to TRBJ2-4; D uncertain. Trimming shortened V by 0 bases and J by 0 bases, and 4 bases separated the two germline ends. The germline V gene has CDR1 SGHDT and CDR2 YYEEEE. This CDR3 region has 14 residues. The CDR3 reads CASSLGQAKNIQYF. For the CDR3, the DNA is TGTGCCAGCAGCTTGGGTCAAGCCAAAAACATTCAGTACTTC.

About this clonotype itself: A much larger clone lies a single base off, so this may be a read error. The rearrangement links TRBV4-3 to TRBJ1-4; D is ambiguous. The CDR3 spans 16 residues. The germline gives CDR1 LGHNA, CDR2 YSLEER. The CDR3 reads CASSQEWGGRNEKPFF. Written as DNA, the CDR3 is TGCGCCAGCAGCCAAGAATGGGGAGGGAGGAATGAAAAACCGTTTTTT.

This clonotype has just a few counts. The CDR3 loop is CASSEDLNTEAFF. CDR3 bases: TGTGCCAGCAGCGAGGACCTGAACACTGAAGCTTTCTTT. The rearrangement uses TRBV9 and TRBJ1-1; no firm D call. V lost 3 bases to trimming and J lost 0 bases, with 6 bases between them. CDR1 SGDLS and CDR2 YYNGEE come from the germline V gene. The CDR3 is 13 residues long.

This clonotype came up a few times. V and J are TRBV4-3 and TRBJ1-1; 7 bases map to TRBD1. CDR3 length equals 15 residues. From germline, CDR1 is LGHNA and CDR2 YSLEER. V lost 3 bases to trimming and J lost 3 bases; unmatched junction nucleotides: 7. This CDR3 is CASSQHSRGYTEAFF. CDR3 coding DNA: TGCGCCAGCAGCCAGCATTCCAGGGGGTACACTGAAGCTTTCTTT.

The chain couples TRBV3-1 to TRBJ2-5; 7 bases line up with TRBD1. Per germline, CDR1 LGHDT and CDR2 YNNKEL (reference sequence). Trimming removed 3 bases from V and 5 bases from J; junction bases left unmatched: 15. The CDR3 runs to 17 residues. This CDR3 reads CASSQDPSRGPGETQYF. In DNA, the CDR3 is TGTGCCAGCAGCCAGGATCCTAGTAGGGGGCCCGGCGAGACCCAGTACTTC.

A few counts support this clonotype. CDR3 region: CASSPIGLSLSYEQYF. CDR3 sequence (DNA): TGTGCCAGCAGCCCCATTGGGCTATCGTTGTCCTACGAGCAGTACTTC. The chain has TRBV5-8 and TRBJ2-7, with no clear D. Trimming removed 4 bases from V and 1 base from J, with 18 bases in between. The CDR3 contains 16 residues. CDR1 SGHTS and CDR2 YDEGEE come from the germline V gene.

In this sample, this clonotype turned up many times. The chain combines TRBV20-1 with TRBJ2-3, with TRBD2 identical over 7 bases. CDR3 length: 14 residues. V dropped 4 bases and J dropped 5; count of bases not matched to a gene: 9. Germline V lookup: CDR1 DFQATT, CDR2 SNEGSKA (reference sequence). The CDR3 here is CSANPGRAGDTQYF. In nucleotides, the CDR3 is TGCAGTGCTAACCCGGGGAGGGCGGGAGATACGCAGTATTTT.

The chain links TRBV7-2 to TRBJ1-2, with 11 positions matching TRBD1. In germline, CDR1 is SGHTA, CDR2 FQGNSA. The V and J ends lost 3 bases and 7 bases, in that order; junction bases with no gene match: 7. This CDR3 comprises 15 residues. In DNA, the CDR3 is TGTGCCAGCAGCTTCGCGGACAGGGGGCTCGGTGGCTACACCTTC. Encoded protein: CASSFADRGLGGYTF.

The chain has TRBV3-1 and TRBJ1-1; tentative D call: TRBD1 (5 bases). The CDR3 covers 12 residues. The V and J ends lost 3 bases and 6 bases respectively, with 8 bases between them. CDR1 and CDR2 (germline): LGHDT, YNNKEL (reference sequence). CDR3 sequence reads: CASSQGPSEAFF. The CDR3 DNA follows: TGTGCCAGCAGCCAGGGACCGTCTGAAGCTTTCTTT.

In this sample, this clonotype turned up many times. The chain combines TRBV6-2 or TRBV6-3 with TRBJ2-7; perhaps TRBD2 as D (6 bases). Trimming cost V 8 bases and J 0 bases, with 26 bases left between them. Per germline, CDR1 MNHEY and CDR2 SVGEGT. This CDR3 contains 18 residues. The CDR3 DNA is TGTGCCAGCCGTTCTCTGGTTAGCGGAGACCCGCCCTCCTACGAGCAGTACTTC. Its translation: CASRSLVSGDPPSYEQYF.

This clonotype was detected ten times or more. The chain employs TRBV20-1 and TRBJ1-2; a weak D match, TRBD1 (6 bases). V dropped 5 bases and J dropped 5 bases, with 12 bases sitting between them. This CDR3 has 12 residues. Germline assignment: CDR1 DFQATT and CDR2 SNEGSKA (reference sequence). DNA for the CDR3: TGCAGTGCTGGGGGGGGGCAGTATGGCTACACCTTC. Protein sequence: CSAGGGQYGYTF.

The sample holds many counts of this clonotype. The chain joins TRBV7-3 to TRBJ2-6; 10 positions match TRBD1. Per the germline V gene, CDR1 is SGHTA and CDR2 is FQGTGA. The CDR3 covers 18 residues. The J segment lost 0 bases and the V segment lost 4 bases, leaving 6 bases of the junction unmatched. The CDR3 coding sequence is TGTGCCAGCAGCTCTCGCGGGACAGGGGTCTCTGGGGCCAACGTCCTGACTTTC. Protein sequence: CASSSRGTGVSGANVLTF.

This clonotype was counted ten times or more. The chain carries TRBV7-3 and TRBJ2-3, with 8 bases identical to TRBD2. The V gene's germline CDR1 is SGHTA and CDR2 FQGTGA. Trimming took 4 bases from V and 2 from J; bases not matched to a gene: 5. CDR3 length equals 15 residues. The CDR3 DNA is TGTGCCAGCAGCTGGGGTAGCGGGAACACAGATACGCAGTATTTT. Amino acids: CASSWGSGNTDTQYF.

This clonotype came up many times. The chain links TRBV10-3 to TRBJ1-1; a weak D match, TRBD1 (5 bases). This CDR3 spans 15 amino acids. Germline lookup yields CDR1 ENHRY and CDR2 SYGVKD. V was pared by 4 bases and J by 10 bases, with 22 bases between. The CDR3 DNA reads TGTGCCATCAGTGCCCTAGGGGACCGAGGGGAAGGAGCTTTCTTT. Its protein is CAISALGDRGEGAFF.

The CDR3: CAIGLLDTGELFF. The CDR3 bases are TGTGCCATCGGACTACTGGACACCGGGGAGCTGTTTTTT. The gene calls are TRBV5-4 and TRBJ2-2; the D gene is possibly TRBD2 (6 bases). The CDR3 is 13 amino acids. V gave up 9 bases and J gave up 3 bases, with 12 bases separating them. The V gene's germline CDR1 is SGHNT and CDR2 YYREEE (reference sequence).

At least ten counts were recorded for this clonotype. V is TRBV7-9 and J is TRBJ2-3, with 7 bases that match TRBD2. From germline, CDR1 is SEHNR and CDR2 FQNEAQ (reference sequence). The CDR3 consists of 17 residues. V gave up 4 bases and J gave up 0 bases; unmatched junction bases: 10. CDR3 loop: CASSSTLADLSTDTQYF. The CDR3, as DNA: TGTGCCAGCAGCTCTACCCTAGCGGACCTTAGCACAGATACGCAGTATTTT.